This T cell receptor beta chain is from a study of blood T cell repertoires in COVID-19. Study-level information: In each case, the material was cDNA or gDNA derived from T cells, B-cell-depleted T cells, or PBMCs.

Per germline, CDR1 SGHNT and CDR2 YENEEA. V was trimmed by 1 base and J by 2 bases, leaving 16 bases between them. This CDR3 region has 17 residues. The table came from immunoSEQ multiplex PCR; TCRdb's copy has only in-frame clones and leaves some out. Of about 280,000 clones detected, roughly nine tenths appear once; the ten largest clones hold approximately 0.85%. The rearrangement joins TRBV11-3 to TRBJ2-3, with D perhaps TRBD2 (6 bases). Sequenced: peripheral blood. This sequence was found in a woman in her 40s who had recovered from COVID-19. The CDR3 region has the DNA TGTGCCAGCAGCTTAGGGATAACTAGCAGCCTCACAGATACGCAGTATTTT. This encodes CASSLGITSSLTDTQYF. Using reference TRBV11-3 and TRBJ2-3 for the parts outside the CDR3, the full variable domain is EAGVVQSPRYKIIEKKQPVAFWCNPISGHNTLYWYLQNLGQGPELLIRYENEEAVDDSQLPKDRFSAERLKGVDSTLKIQPAELGDSAVYLCASSLGITSSLTDTQYFGPGTRLTVL.